This entry describes one T cell receptor (beta chain). Its antigen is undetermined. This record belongs to a study of shared clonotypes between healthy human individuals. Study outcomes and limitations: Sorted-subset samples were not fully sequenced, rarefaction indicated. Naive subsets generally exceeded memory subsets in estimated richness.

Looked up from germline, CDR1 is LNHDA and CDR2 is SQIVND (reference sequence). After removal of 1 base from V and 3 bases from J, the junction contained 6 bases not matched to a gene. CDR3 size: 18 residues. Several immunoSEQ plates held equal portions of the genomic DNA taken from each subset. Data came from immunoSEQ multiplex PCR; TCRdb stores just in-frame clones and leaves some out. Here the sample spans over 2 million clones, about 95% being singletons. This sequence was found in a man younger than 35 in good health. Sequencing input: naive CD4+ T cells sorted from blood. Stated subset: CD45RA+ positively selected. The V and J genes are TRBV19 and TRBJ2-1; 13 bases align to TRBD2. CDR3 amino acids: CASSIATRLAGGYNEQFF. The DNA for the CDR3 is TGTGCCAGTAGTATAGCCACAAGACTAGCGGGAGGCTACAATGAGCAGTTCTTC.